The TCR beta chain under discussion was sequenced for a study of T cell responses to AZD1222 COVID-19 vaccine. Study details: Second-dose groups at about 4 or about 12 weeks were pooled.

As for this clone: What it recognizes is unknown.

Repertoires were generated with immunoSEQ multiplex PCR, while TCRdb's copy carries only in-frame clones and drops some. Among more than 85,000 clones listed, about nine tenths were seen once. Study results and caveats: A reported finding is that nearly half of spike-specific TCRs target unmutated variant regions.

The CDR3 length is 15 residues. From germline, CDR1 is SGHTA and CDR2 FQGNSA. V was pared by 6 bases and J by 8 bases, with 11 bases of the junction left unmatched. Here the sequenced sample was peripheral blood, taken on day 0 of AZD1222 vaccination. The V and J genes are TRBV7-2 and TRBJ1-5; 9 bases agree with TRBD1. The TCR comes from an adult in good health. DNA for the CDR3: TGTGCCAGCAGACAGGGAGGGACAGGGCTGGAGCCCCAGCATTTT. Protein product: CASRQGGTGLEPQHF.